Listed below are T cell receptor beta chains from one sample, sequenced in a study of blood T cell repertoires in COVID-19. Sequenced by immunoSEQ multiplex PCR; TCRdb stores in-frame clones only, minus some. The table shows approximately 46,000 clones, with more than 65% occurring only once. Sample: peripheral blood. The receptor source for this set is a human donor in a cohort sampled during active COVID-19. CDR3s leave out the opening cysteine and the closing phenylalanine or tryptophan.

v_gene,CDR3aa
TRBV7-3,ASSLGTSTDTQY
TRBV5-6,ASSLSWTGGRTGELF
TRBV7-9,ASSLSPGRFEAF
TRBV5-6,ASSLGTVGSTGELF
TRBV5-4,ASSLKGTSLMQY
TRBV4-3,ASSQGTGDLNEQF
TRBV9,ASSVGAGPNTGELF
TRBV28,ASSFEPNSNQPQH
TRBV5-4,ASSSTYEQY
TRBV4-3,ASSPTESGEKLF
TRBV7-2,ASSPAASYQTNYGYT
TRBV2,ASFNGQLNTEAF
TRBV19,ASSVGQFGANVLT
TRBV9,ASSAGSGETQY
TRBV25-1,ASSEWEGRATQY
TRBV5-1,ASSLGGYEQY
TRBV10-2,ASSGVAGETQY
TRBV7-9,ASSQGREQY
TRBV19,ASSIAQGTTREQY
TRBV11-3,ASSLGDRAPGELF
TRBV6-5,ASSYSTVSGNTIY
TRBV30,AWSANAGASQPQH
TRBV29-1,SVERGSGETQY